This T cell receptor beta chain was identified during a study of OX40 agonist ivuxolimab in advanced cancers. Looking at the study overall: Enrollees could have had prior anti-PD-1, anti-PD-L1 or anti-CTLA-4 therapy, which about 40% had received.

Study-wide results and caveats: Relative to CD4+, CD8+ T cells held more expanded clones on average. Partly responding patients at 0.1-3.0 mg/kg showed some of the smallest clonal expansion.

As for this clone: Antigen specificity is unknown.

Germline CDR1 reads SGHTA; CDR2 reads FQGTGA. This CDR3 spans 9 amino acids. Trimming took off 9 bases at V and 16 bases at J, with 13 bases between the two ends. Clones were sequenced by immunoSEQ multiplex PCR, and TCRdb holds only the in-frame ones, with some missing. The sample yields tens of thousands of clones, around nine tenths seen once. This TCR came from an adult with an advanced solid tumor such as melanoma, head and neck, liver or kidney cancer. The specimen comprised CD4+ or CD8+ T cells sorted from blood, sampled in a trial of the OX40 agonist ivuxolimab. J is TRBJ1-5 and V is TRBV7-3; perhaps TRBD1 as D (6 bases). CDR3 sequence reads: CARGGRGHF. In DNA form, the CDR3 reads TGTGCCAGAGGCGGCAGGGGCCATTTT.